One sample yielded the 23 T cell receptor beta chains listed below, sequenced in a study of blood T cell repertoires in COVID-19. Some clones are missing from TCRdb's copy, which holds only in-frame ones; the method was immunoSEQ multiplex PCR. The data show roughly 250,000 clones, with approximately 91% seen just once and roughly 2% held by the top ten. Sequencing was carried out using PBMCs or T cells enriched from blood (not recorded which). The receptors shown here come from a woman between 40 and 50 years old with acute COVID-19.

The chain combines TRBV9 with TRBJ1-2, with D tentatively TRBD1 (6 bases). CDR1 and CDR2 (germline): SGDLS, YYNGEE. Deletions cut 6 bases from V and 3 bases from J, with 12 bases between. The CDR3 extends over 13 amino acids. This CDR3 reads CASTLGGDYGYTF. The CDR3, as DNA: TGTGCCAGCACTCTAGGGGGGGACTATGGCTACACCTTC.

V and J are TRBV7-9 and TRBJ1-1; 9 bases align to TRBD1. CDR3 length: 14 residues. The V and J ends lost 5 bases and 5 bases, in that order; junction bases with no gene match: 6. CDR1 is SEHNR and CDR2 is FQNEAQ in the germline V gene (reference sequence). The chain's CDR3 is CASSLGQGWTEAFF. DNA of the CDR3: TGTGCCAGCAGCCTGGGACAGGGTTGGACTGAAGCTTTCTTT.

The V and J genes are TRBV6-5 and TRBJ1-3; TRBD1 agrees at 8 bases. This CDR3 has 13 amino acids. Germline trimming cut 6 bases from V and 2 bases from J; bases unmatched to any gene: 0. CDR1 MNHEY and CDR2 SVGAGI come from the germline V gene. This chain's CDR3 is CASRTGAGNTIYF. The CDR3 DNA reads TGTGCCAGCAGGACAGGGGCTGGAAACACCATATATTTT.

V is TRBV6-6 and J is TRBJ2-7; 7 positions match TRBD1. This CDR3 is 14 amino acids long. Germline V gene sequence: CDR1 MNHNY, CDR2 SVGAGI (reference sequence). V lost 5 bases and J lost 7; bases outside the gene matches: 11. The CDR3 DNA reads as TGTGCCAGCAGTGCACCGGGACAGCCTTGGGAGCAGTACTTC. The encoded protein is CASSAPGQPWEQYF.

The chain employs TRBV18 and TRBJ1-1; D unclear. Germline V gives CDR1 KGHSH, CDR2 LQKENI. This CDR3 spans 13 amino acids. Trimming took 4 bases from V and 6 from J, leaving 12 bases between them. In DNA form, the CDR3 reads TGTGCCAGCTCACAGTCGGTCCAGGCTGAAGCTTTCTTT. As protein: CASSQSVQAEAFF.

The chain employs TRBV19 and TRBJ1-2; TRBD1 is a possible D gene (6 bases). Germline V gene lookup returns CDR1 LNHDA and CDR2 SQIVND (reference sequence). The CDR3 has 14 amino acids. The V gene lost 5 bases and the J gene lost 4 bases, with 14 bases spanning the gap. The CDR3 nucleotides read TGTGCCAGTAGTTCCCCAGGGGCGGTCTATGGCTACACCTTC. Its translation: CASSSPGAVYGYTF. The variable domain in full, completed from reference TRBV19 and TRBJ1-2, reads DGGITQSPKYLFRKEGQNVTLSCEQNLNHDAMYWYRQDPGQGLRLIYYSQIVNDFQKGDIAEGYSVSREKKESFPLTVTSAQKNPTAFYLCASSSPGAVYGYTFGSGTRLTVV.

The V and J genes are TRBV5-6 and TRBJ2-7; a possible D gene is TRBD1 (5 bases). Trimming removed 4 bases from V and 9 bases from J, with 23 bases in between. Germline CDR1 and CDR2: SGHDT and YYEEEE. This CDR3 has 15 amino acids. The CDR3 DNA sequence: TGTGCCAGCAGCCCCTCCGACAGAGACTTCAGCTGGCAGTACTTC. This codes for CASSPSDRDFSWQYF.

This clone was found once. The V and J genes are TRBV5-1 and TRBJ2-2; D is perhaps TRBD1 (5 bases). CDR3 length: 16 amino acids. Germline-derived CDR1 and CDR2 are SGHRS and YFSETQ. V lost 0 bases, J lost 1 base, and 10 bases lay in between. CDR3 protein: CASSLADRKNTGELFF. The CDR3 DNA sequence: TGCGCCAGCAGCTTGGCAGACAGAAAGAACACCGGGGAGCTGTTTTTT.

This clone was seen only a few times. This chain links TRBV3-1 (or the pseudogene TRBV3-2) with TRBJ2-1; 12 nucleotides match TRBD2. The CDR3 contains 15 residues. CDR1 and CDR2 from the germline V gene are LGHDT and YNNKEL (reference sequence). The V segment lost 5 bases and the J segment 10 bases; nucleotides outside the gene matches: 9. The CDR3 DNA follows: TGTGCCAGCAGCACGTCTAGCGGGGGGGCCTCGGAGCAGTTCTTC. It encodes CASSTSSGGASEQFF.

The chain employs TRBV25-1 and TRBJ1-5, with D maybe TRBD1 (5 bases). The V end was cut by 8 bases, the J end by 6 bases, with 23 bases between. The germline V gene encodes CDR1 MGHDK and CDR2 SYGVNS. CDR3 length: 16 residues. The CDR3 sequence is CASRPPSGGWIQPQHF. CDR3 nucleotide sequence: TGTGCCAGCCGACCCCCCTCTGGGGGGTGGATTCAGCCCCAGCATTTT.

This chain links TRBV28 with TRBJ2-2, with TRBD1 matching over 8 bases. With V trimmed by 6 bases and J by 3 bases, 3 bases remained unmatched. This CDR3 spans 14 amino acids. CDR1 and CDR2 (germline): MDHEN, SYDVKM. CDR3 in DNA: TGTGCCAGCAGGCCGACAGGGGACACCGGGGAGCTGTTTTTT. It translates to CASRPTGDTGELFF.

This clone came up a few times. This rearrangement joins TRBV4-1 to TRBJ1-2; perhaps TRBD1 as D (6 bases). The CDR3 contains 13 residues. Trimming took off 0 bases at V and 13 bases at J, with 15 bases between the two ends. The germline CDR1 and CDR2 sequences are MGHRA and YSYEKL. The DNA of the CDR3 is TGCGCCAGCAGCCAAGATCTAAACAGGGCAATCACCTTC. This sequence encodes CASSQDLNRAITF.

The chain combines TRBV19 with TRBJ1-5, with D possibly being TRBD1 (6 bases). The V gene lost 1 base and the J gene lost 6 bases, with 10 bases spanning the gap. The length of the CDR3 is 14 residues. Looked up from germline, CDR1 is LNHDA and CDR2 is SQIVND (reference sequence). CDR3 protein: CASSIVRGSQPQHF. CDR3 bases: TGTGCCAGTAGTATAGTTAGGGGGAGTCAGCCCCAGCATTTT.

This clone was picked up many times. V usage is TRBV9 and J usage is TRBJ2-1; 12 nucleotides align to TRBD2. V shed 0 bases, J shed 8 bases, and the junction held 6 bases outside the gene matches. This CDR3 is 16 amino acids long. Germline values: CDR1 SGDLS, CDR2 YYNGEE. The chain's CDR3 is CASSVGGTSGPYEQFF. CDR3 DNA: TGTGCCAGCAGCGTAGGGGGGACTAGCGGGCCGTATGAGCAGTTCTTC.

The CDR3, as DNA: TGTGCCAGCGCAACCATCCCGCGTTCTGGAAACACCATATATTTT. Protein sequence: CASATIPRSGNTIYF. The rearrangement uses TRBV19 and TRBJ1-3, with D unclear. The V gene lost 9 bases and the J gene lost 1 base, with 16 bases spanning the gap. Looked up from germline, CDR1 is LNHDA and CDR2 is SQIVND (reference sequence). The CDR3 spans 15 residues. Using reference TRBV19 and TRBJ1-3 for the parts outside the CDR3, the full variable domain is DGGITQSPKYLFRKEGQNVTLSCEQNLNHDAMYWYRQDPGQGLRLIYYSQIVNDFQKGDIAEGYSVSREKKESFPLTVTSAQKNPTAFYLCASATIPRSGNTIYFGEGSWLTVV.

The chain links TRBV5-4 to TRBJ2-5; tentative D call: TRBD1 (5 bases). Germline-derived CDR1 and CDR2 are SGHNT and YYREEE (reference sequence). Trimming removed 0 bases at V and 5 bases at J, with 8 bases between. This CDR3 is 13 amino acids long. The CDR3 DNA reads TGTGCCAGCAGCTTGGGGGCAGGGGAGACCCAGTACTTC. This codes for CASSLGAGETQYF.

The chain uses TRBV28 and TRBJ1-1, with D unresolved. The V end was cut by 6 bases, the J end by 6 bases, with 17 bases between. CDR1 and CDR2 (germline): MDHEN, SYDVKM. The CDR3 loop spans 14 amino acids. The CDR3 DNA reads as TGTGCCAGCAGCCCCGGCACTTATGAGGCTGAAGCTTTCTTT. Amino acid sequence: CASSPGTYEAEAFF.

V usage is TRBV28 and J usage is TRBJ1-1; D unclear. With 6 bases removed from V and 0 bases from J, the gap between germline ends came to 8 bases. Germline CDR1 is MDHEN and CDR2 is SYDVKM. This CDR3 has 13 residues. CDR3 region: CASSQHMNTEAFF. DNA of the CDR3: TGTGCCAGCAGCCAACATATGAACACTGAAGCTTTCTTT. Full variable domain (missing parts from reference TRBV28 and TRBJ1-1): DVKVTQSSRYLVKRTGEKVFLECVQDMDHENMFWYRQDPGLGLRLIYFSYDVKMKEKGDIPEGYSVSREKKERFSLILESASTNQTSMYLCASSQHMNTEAFFGQGTRLTVV.

The chain links TRBV28 to TRBJ1-4; 10 bases agree with TRBD1. The V and J ends lost 4 bases and 3 bases, in that order; junction bases with no gene match: 8. The germline V gene has CDR1 MDHEN and CDR2 SYDVKM. The CDR3 has 17 residues. The DNA for the CDR3 is TGTGCCAGCAGTTCCCGGGACAGGGGCTCCCCTAATGAAAAACTGTTTTTT. The encoded protein is CASSSRDRGSPNEKLFF. Together with reference TRBV28 and TRBJ1-4, the CDR3 gives the full variable domain: DVKVTQSSRYLVKRTGEKVFLECVQDMDHENMFWYRQDPGLGLRLIYFSYDVKMKEKGDIPEGYSVSREKKERFSLILESASTNQTSMYLCASSSRDRGSPNEKLFFGSGTQLSVL.

The rearrangement uses TRBV4-1 and TRBJ2-5, with 9 bases identical to TRBD1. Germline CDR1 reads MGHRA; CDR2 reads YSYEKL. This CDR3 has 16 residues. With 0 bases clipped from V and 3 bases from J, the junction kept 5 bases outside the gene matches. In nucleotides, the CDR3 is TGCGCCAGCAGCCAAGATTGGGACAGGGTGAAAGAGACCCAGTACTTC. Translating it yields CASSQDWDRVKETQYF.

V usage is TRBV5-1 and J usage is TRBJ2-1; D is unresolved. The CDR3 spans 12 residues. V lost 3 bases and J 7 bases, leaving 8 bases between the germline ends. CDR1 is SGHRS, CDR2 YFSETQ, per germline. As DNA, the CDR3 is TGCGCCAGCAGCTACCGAGGAAATGAGCAGTTCTTC. Translated: CASSYRGNEQFF.

The gene calls are TRBV10-3 and TRBJ2-7; tentative D call: TRBD1 (5 bases). Germline values: CDR1 ENHRY, CDR2 SYGVKD. The CDR3 runs 14 residues. With 2 bases removed from V and 0 bases from J, the gap between germline ends came to 8 bases. CDR3 protein: CAISEDQGSYEQYF. The CDR3 nucleotides read TGTGCCATCAGTGAGGATCAGGGCTCCTACGAGCAGTACTTC.

This chain connects TRBV24-1 to TRBJ1-1; D gene ambiguous. Trimming took 4 bases from V and 6 from J, leaving 8 bases between them. Germline CDR1 and CDR2: KGHDR and SFDVKD. The CDR3 spans 12 residues. CDR3 region: CATSDSDAEAFF. In nucleotides, the CDR3 is TGTGCCACCAGTGACAGCGACGCTGAAGCTTTCTTT.